The source of this T cell receptor beta chain is a study of T cell repertoires in cytomegalovirus infection. The germline gives CDR1 SEHNR, CDR2 FQNEAQ (reference sequence). CDR3 size: 17 residues. V dropped 5 bases and J dropped 2 bases, with 16 bases sitting between them. Note on this clonotype: Its antigen remains unknown.

General observations from the study: Dominant in the ex vivo response were TCR beta clonotypes restricted by HLA-C and specific for CMV.

TCRdb fed the reads into MiXCR, producing one record per CDR3 protein. The sample includes 250,000 to 300,000 distinct CDR3 sequences, roughly a fifth of them seen just once. The starting material was cultured PBMCs, obtained from culture after CMV antigen stimulation. The source of this sequence is a human donor in good health (CMV status not recorded). Some clones in this sample may be carry-over from other donors' samples. The chain carries TRBV7-9 and TRBJ2-6, with D possibly TRBD1 on 5 matching bases. In DNA, the CDR3 is TGTGCCAGCAGCCACACCCCCGACAGTGCTGGGGCCAACGTCCTGACTTTC. Its protein product is CASSHTPDSAGANVLTF.